This TCR beta chain was sequenced in a study of CD8+CD57+ T cells in acquired aplastic anemia. The wider study: Recorded DNA amounts for sorted CD4+ and CD8+ cells had an average of about 3.5 ug.

Profiling of TCR beta VDJ combinations and CDR3 sequences used genomic DNA as template. TCRdb reanalysed the reads using MiXCR and keeps one entry per CDR3 protein. The data show around 200,000 distinct CDR3 sequences, about half seen once. The authors sequenced patients whose flow cytometry had shown CD8+CD57+ cell expansion. Severe acquired aplastic anemia was present in every patient. Blood was sampled before the patients had received any therapy. A note on this clonotype: Its antigen is unknown.

Broader study findings: Patients and controls shared just under 30 CD8+ CDR3 sequences, highly expressed in patients.

The sample consisted of sorted CD4+, CD8+, or CD8+CD57+ T cells (not recorded which) from PBMCs. The sequence derives from a human donor with aplastic anemia.

CDR3 residues: CASRPNTEAFF. The CDR3 coding sequence is TGTGCCAGCAGACCCAACACTGAAGCTTTCTTT. This chain joins TRBV2 and TRBJ1-1; D uncertain. V gave up 6 bases and J gave up 2 bases, with 4 bases separating them. Germline CDR1 and CDR2: SNHLY and FYNNEI. The CDR3 has 11 amino acids.